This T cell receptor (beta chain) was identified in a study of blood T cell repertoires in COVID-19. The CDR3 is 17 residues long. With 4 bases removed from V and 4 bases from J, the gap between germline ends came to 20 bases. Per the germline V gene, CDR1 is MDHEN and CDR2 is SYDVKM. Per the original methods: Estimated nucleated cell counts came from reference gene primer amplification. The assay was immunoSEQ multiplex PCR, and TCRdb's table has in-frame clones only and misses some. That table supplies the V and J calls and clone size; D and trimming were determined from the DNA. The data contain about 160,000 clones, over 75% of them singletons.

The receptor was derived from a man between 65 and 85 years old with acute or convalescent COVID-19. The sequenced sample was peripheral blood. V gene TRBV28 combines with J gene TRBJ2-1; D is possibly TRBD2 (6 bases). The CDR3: CASSSTGDPRSYNEQFF. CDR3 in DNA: TGTGCCAGCAGTTCGACGGGAGATCCTCGTTCGTACAATGAGCAGTTCTTC.